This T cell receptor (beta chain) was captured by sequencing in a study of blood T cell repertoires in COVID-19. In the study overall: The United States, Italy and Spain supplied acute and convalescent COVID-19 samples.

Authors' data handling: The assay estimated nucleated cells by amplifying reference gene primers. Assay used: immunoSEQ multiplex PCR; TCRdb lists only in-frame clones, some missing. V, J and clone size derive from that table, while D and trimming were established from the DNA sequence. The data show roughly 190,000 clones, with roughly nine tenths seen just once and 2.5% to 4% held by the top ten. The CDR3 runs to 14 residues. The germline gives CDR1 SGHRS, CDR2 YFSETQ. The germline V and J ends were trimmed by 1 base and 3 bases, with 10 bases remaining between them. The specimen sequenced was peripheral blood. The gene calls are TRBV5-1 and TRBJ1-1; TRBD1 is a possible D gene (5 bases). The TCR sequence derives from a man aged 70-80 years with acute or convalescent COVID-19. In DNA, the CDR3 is TGCGCCAGCAGCTTGTTGACAGTAGACACTGAAGCTTTCTTT. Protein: CASSLLTVDTEAFF.